The 32 T cell receptor beta chains in this list originate from one sample, sequenced in a study of response to subunit inactivated influenza vaccine. Using its own MiXCR run on the RT-PCR reads, TCRdb lists one record per CDR3 protein. The sample has fewer than 750,000 distinct CDR3 sequences; 14% are singletons. The sequencing here drew on PBMCs from blood, taken roughly 13 days after vaccination. The receptors here all came from a man between 45 and 60 years old who received an inactivated influenza vaccine.

CDR3 DNA sequence: TGTGCCAGCAGTTTTGCAAGCGGACTAGCGGAGACCCAGTACTTC. Protein: CASSFASGLAETQYF. The chain has TRBV12-3 or TRBV12-4 and TRBJ2-5, with 9 bases that match TRBD2. V gave up 3 bases and J gave up 5 bases; unmatched junction bases: 7. This CDR3 spans 15 amino acids.

The chain employs TRBV12-3 or TRBV12-4 and TRBJ2-1; D remains unclear. The CDR3 totals 15 residues. V shed 1 base and J shed 6 bases, with 13 bases lying between them. The CDR3 sequence: CASSLDTIRVNEQFF. The CDR3 DNA reads TGTGCCAGCAGTTTAGACACTATAAGAGTCAATGAGCAGTTCTTC.

V and J are TRBV6-1 and TRBJ2-1; D uncertain. Germline CDR1 reads MNHNS; CDR2 reads SASEGT. V lost 7 bases and J lost 5, with 15 bases in between. CDR3 size: 14 residues. CDR3 nucleotide sequence: TGTGCCAGCACTCCCCGGGTCGAACACAATGAGCAGTTCTTC. Translated, it gives CASTPRVEHNEQFF.

The V gene is TRBV11-2, the J gene TRBJ2-1, with D maybe TRBD2 (6 bases). This CDR3 spans 13 amino acids. V was trimmed by 3 bases and J by 12 bases, leaving 15 bases between them. Germline CDR1 SGHAT, CDR2 FQNNGV. The CDR3 sequence: CASSFHDGGVQFF. CDR3 nucleotide sequence: TGTGCCAGCAGCTTCCACGATGGAGGGGTGCAGTTCTTC.

This clonotype was seen repeatedly, ten times or more. J is TRBJ2-2 and V is TRBV7-9; 7 bases are shared with TRBD2. The V gene's germline CDR1 is SEHNR and CDR2 FQNEAQ (reference sequence). The V gene end was trimmed by 5 bases and the J gene end by 7 bases; junction bases not matched to a gene: 10. CDR3 size: 15 residues. The CDR3 region has the DNA TGTGCCAGCAGCCCCCATCCAGGGAGGGTCGGGGAGCTGTTTTTT. Protein sequence: CASSPHPGRVGELFF.

The V call is TRBV27, the J call TRBJ1-2; a weak D match, TRBD1 (5 bases). This CDR3 contains 14 residues. The V gene's germline CDR1 is MNHEY and CDR2 SMNVEV (reference sequence). Between the trimmed V and J ends, which lost 8 bases and 8 bases, there was a span of 21 bases. DNA of the CDR3: TGTGCCAGCTGGGGGATCAACGGGGGGTACGGCTACACCTTC. Its protein product is CASWGINGGYGYTF.

The rearrangement uses TRBV7-9 and TRBJ2-2, with D uncertain. CDR1 is SEHNR and CDR2 is FQNEAQ in the germline V gene (reference sequence). Trimming took 5 bases from V and 0 from J, leaving 4 bases between them. This CDR3 region has 13 residues. The DNA for the CDR3 is TGTGCCAGCAGCAAACCGAACACCGGGGAGCTGTTTTTT. It yields the protein CASSKPNTGELFF.

The rearrangement uses TRBV20-1 and TRBJ2-5, with TRBD2 matching 7 bases. The germline V gene encodes CDR1 DFQATT and CDR2 SNEGSKA (reference sequence). The CDR3 totals 14 residues. V shed 3 bases, J shed 5 bases, and the junction held 9 bases outside the gene matches. CDR3 in amino acids: CSASISTGGETQYF. CDR3 nucleotide sequence: TGCAGTGCTAGTATCTCCACCGGGGGGGAGACCCAGTACTTC.

This clonotype appeared a few times. The chain employs TRBV7-2 and TRBJ2-6, with TRBD1 matching over 7 bases. The CDR3 contains 14 residues. With 9 bases clipped from V and 0 bases from J, the junction kept 2 bases outside the gene matches. Looked up from germline, CDR1 is SGHTA and CDR2 is FQGNSA. Here the CDR3 DNA reads TGTGCCAGTGACAGGGACTCTGGGGCCAACGTCCTGACTTTC. It specifies CASDRDSGANVLTF.

This clonotype was recorded many times. The V call is TRBV5-1, the J call TRBJ2-5; the match to TRBD2 covers 10 bases. The CDR3 has 15 amino acids. Trimming took 0 bases from V and 4 from J; bases not matched to a gene: 3. CDR1 is SGHRS, CDR2 YFSETQ, per germline. The CDR3, as DNA: TGCGCCAGCAGCTTGGCCGGGACTAGCGCAGAGACCCAGTACTTC. It is translated as CASSLAGTSAETQYF.

There are many counts of this clonotype. The V and J genes are TRBV7-2 and TRBJ1-4; D is ambiguous. Trimming left V 2 bases short and J 3 bases short, with 7 bases between. Per germline, CDR1 SGHTA and CDR2 FQGNSA. The CDR3 loop spans 14 amino acids. CDR3 sequence reads: CASSLPLSNEKLFF. CDR3 DNA: TGTGCCAGCAGCTTACCCTTATCTAATGAAAAACTGTTTTTT.

V is TRBV11-2 and J is TRBJ1-4; 7 bases line up with TRBD1. V gave up 1 base and J gave up 3 bases; unmatched junction bases: 5. The CDR3 totals 16 residues. Germline CDR1 and CDR2: SGHAT and FQNNGV. CDR3 in DNA: TGTGCCAGCAGCTTAGCCCTACAGGGGCCTAATGAAAAACTGTTTTTT. It encodes CASSLALQGPNEKLFF.

Here the CDR3 DNA reads TGTGCCAGCAGCTTAGATCTCGGGGGTGGAAACACCATATATTTT. This sequence encodes CASSLDLGGGNTIYF. The chain recombines TRBV11-2 with TRBJ1-3, with D perhaps matching TRBD1 (5 bases). The CDR3 totals 15 residues. V lost 0 bases, J lost 3 bases, and 9 bases lay in between. Per the germline V gene, CDR1 is SGHAT and CDR2 is FQNNGV.

This clonotype was detected a few times. V usage is TRBV12-3 or TRBV12-4 and J usage is TRBJ1-1; a weak D match, TRBD1 (6 bases). The length of the CDR3 is 14 residues. V was shortened by 7 bases and J by 1 base, with 13 bases between the two germline ends. The CDR3 loop is CASTATGRNTEAFF. The CDR3 region has the DNA TGTGCCAGCACCGCAACAGGGAGGAACACTGAAGCTTTCTTT.

V usage is TRBV6-5 and J usage is TRBJ2-5; the D is unclear. Germline V CDR1 and CDR2: MNHEY, SVGAGI. This CDR3 region has 15 residues. The V and J ends lost 0 bases and 4 bases respectively, with 12 bases between them. The CDR3 region has the DNA TGTGCCAGCAGTTACTCCGCCGGTCCCAGAGAGACCCAGTACTTC. Its translation is CASSYSAGPRETQYF.

There are many counts of this clonotype. V usage is TRBV12-3 or TRBV12-4 and J usage is TRBJ2-1; 8 nucleotides agree with TRBD2. Trimming cost V 7 bases and J 7 bases; bases outside gene matches: 9. The CDR3 sequence is 14 residues long. The CDR3 sequence is CASTAGLDLNEQFF. DNA of the CDR3: TGTGCCAGCACCGCGGGACTAGACTTAAATGAGCAGTTCTTC.

This clonotype was found many times. The CDR3 spells CASSLTGAGNQPQHF. The CDR3 DNA reads as TGTGCCAGCAGTCTGACAGGGGCCGGGAATCAGCCCCAGCATTTT. The gene calls are TRBV12-3 or TRBV12-4 and TRBJ1-5; TRBD1 aligns across 8 bases. There are 15 residues in the CDR3. V trimming: 5 bases; J trimming: 4 bases; junction bases outside the gene matches: 7.

The rearrangement joins TRBV7-9 to TRBJ1-1; D gene ambiguous. This CDR3 region has 13 residues. In germline, CDR1 is SEHNR, CDR2 FQNEAQ (reference sequence). V was clipped by 5 bases and J by 3 bases, with 10 bases between them. CDR3 coding DNA: TGTGCCAGCAGCCCTCAAGTGGACACTGAAGCTTTCTTT. As protein: CASSPQVDTEAFF.

The V call is TRBV24-1, the J call TRBJ2-5, with D maybe TRBD1 (6 bases). The CDR3 has 13 amino acids. The germline CDR1 and CDR2 sequences are KGHDR and SFDVKD. The ends were cut back, 6 bases at V and 4 bases at J, with 11 bases in the middle. The DNA of the CDR3 is TGTGCCACCAGTAGGCCAGGGGTAGAGACCCAGTACTTC. As protein: CATSRPGVETQYF.

This clonotype appeared a few times. The chain employs TRBV2 and TRBJ2-1, with a tentative D call TRBD2 (6 bases). From germline, CDR1 is SNHLY and CDR2 FYNNEI. V gave up 2 bases and J gave up 8 bases, with 16 bases separating them. The CDR3 runs to 15 residues. The CDR3 bases are TGTGCCAGCAGTGAATCACCGTCATGGGGGGATGAGCAGTTCTTC. This gives the protein CASSESPSWGDEQFF.

The V call is TRBV11-2, the J call TRBJ2-5; the match to TRBD2 covers 8 bases. This CDR3 is built from 15 residues. The ends lost 1 base at V and 4 bases at J; junction bases unmatched: 5. Germline CDR1 SGHAT, CDR2 FQNNGV. CDR3 sequence reads: CASSLVTGGLETQYF. The CDR3 bases are TGTGCCAGCAGCTTAGTCACGGGGGGGCTAGAGACCCAGTACTTC. Supplemented by reference TRBV11-2 and TRBJ2-5, the full variable domain reads EAGVAQSPRYKIIEKRQSVAFWCNPISGHATLYWYQQILGQGPKLLIQFQNNGVVDDSQLPKDRFSAERLKGVDSTLKIQPAKLEDSAVYLCASSLVTGGLETQYFGPGTRLLVL.

The rearrangement links TRBV20-1 to TRBJ2-7; D may be TRBD1 or TRBD2 (5 bases each). The CDR3 has 13 amino acids. The germline CDR1 and CDR2 sequences are DFQATT and SNEGSKA (reference sequence). V was trimmed by 6 bases and J by 2 bases, leaving 14 bases between them. Here the CDR3 DNA reads TGCAGTGCCGAAGAGGGACGACCCTACGAGCAGTACTTC. Translation gives CSAEEGRPYEQYF.

V usage is TRBV6-1 and J usage is TRBJ1-2; unclear D gene. Germline V gene lookup returns CDR1 MNHNS and CDR2 SASEGT. The V and J ends lost 6 bases and 6 bases respectively, with 14 bases between them. The CDR3 covers 13 residues. CDR3 amino acids: CASRTPSGNGYTF. The CDR3 DNA follows: TGTGCCAGCAGAACACCTTCGGGAAATGGCTACACCTTC.

J is TRBJ2-1 and V is TRBV10-2, with unresolved D. The CDR3 consists of 14 residues. Per the germline V gene, CDR1 is WSHSY and CDR2 is SAAADI. Trimming stripped 2 bases from V and 9 bases from J, with 14 bases between. Written as DNA, the CDR3 is TGCGCCAGCAGTGAGAGTCCCCCACCCGGTGAGCAGTTCTTC. Translated, it gives CASSESPPPGEQFF.

This clonotype was picked up a small number of times. This chain uses TRBV20-1 with TRBJ2-5, with 14 bases lining up with TRBD2. The CDR3 spans 18 residues. Trimming at V came to 6 bases and at J to 5 bases, leaving 17 bases not matched to a gene. Germline CDR1 is DFQATT and CDR2 is SNEGSKA (reference sequence). CDR3 region: CSAELPTSGGALYETQYF. The CDR3 bases are TGCAGTGCCGAACTTCCGACTAGCGGGGGGGCATTGTATGAGACCCAGTACTTC.

Only a few counts were recorded for this clonotype. The chain employs TRBV20-1 and TRBJ2-1, with D perhaps matching TRBD1 or TRBD2 (5 bases each). CDR1 and CDR2 from the germline V gene are DFQATT and SNEGSKA (reference sequence). V lost 0 bases to trimming and J lost 5 bases, with 20 bases between them. The CDR3 runs to 17 residues. For the CDR3, the DNA is TGCAGTGCTAGAGATCCAGTAGGGCAGGGACGTCACAATGAGCAGTTCTTC. This sequence encodes CSARDPVGQGRHNEQFF.

This chain uses TRBV6-1 with TRBJ2-6, with TRBD1 matching over 8 bases. Germline-derived CDR1 and CDR2 are MNHNS and SASEGT. The ends lost 4 bases at V and 2 bases at J; junction bases unmatched: 4. The CDR3 loop spans 16 amino acids. This CDR3 reads CASSVPGQAGANVLTF. CDR3 DNA sequence: TGTGCCAGCAGTGTCCCGGGACAGGCTGGGGCCAACGTCCTGACTTTC.

The sample holds a few counts of this clonotype. J is TRBJ2-7 and V is TRBV20-1, with D perhaps TRBD2 (6 bases). This CDR3 comprises 14 residues. Trimming shortened V by 1 base and J by 1 base, and 11 bases separated the two germline ends. Germline assignment: CDR1 DFQATT and CDR2 SNEGSKA (reference sequence). In DNA form, the CDR3 reads TGCAGTGCTAGAGGGGACTCGAGATCCTACGAGCAGTACTTC. Its protein product is CSARGDSRSYEQYF.

This clonotype has only a few counts. The V gene is TRBV6-1, the J gene TRBJ1-5, with D possibly matching TRBD1 (6 bases). V lost 6 bases and J lost 4, with 13 bases in between. The CDR3 runs to 14 residues. Looked up from germline, CDR1 is MNHNS and CDR2 is SASEGT. The CDR3 bases are TGTGCCAGCAGCCCCGGGACACGAAATCAGCCCCAGCATTTT. Translation gives CASSPGTRNQPQHF.

This clonotype has just a few counts. The CDR3 coding sequence is TGCAGTGCTAGACCCGGACTAGCGGGAATGGGGGATGAGCAGTTCTTC. It codes for CSARPGLAGMGDEQFF. The chain is built from TRBV20-1 and TRBJ2-1; 12 positions agree with TRBD2. The CDR3 totals 16 residues. In germline, CDR1 is DFQATT, CDR2 SNEGSKA (reference sequence). Trimming removed 2 bases from V and 8 bases from J; junction bases left unmatched: 10.

This clonotype was recorded a few times. The chain combines TRBV10-2 with TRBJ2-5, with D perhaps given as TRBD1 or TRBD2 (6 bases each). CDR3 size: 14 residues. V was pared by 3 bases and J by 4 bases, with 12 bases between. From germline, CDR1 is WSHSY and CDR2 SAAADI. The CDR3 nucleotides read TGCGCCAGCAGTGATTGGGGGGCCAGAGAGACCCAGTACTTC. Its translation is CASSDWGARETQYF.

This clonotype was picked up a small number of times. The genes are TRBV28 and TRBJ1-5; D not resolved. Germline CDR1 MDHEN, CDR2 SYDVKM. V gave up 6 bases and J gave up 6 bases, with 15 bases separating them. This CDR3 spans 14 amino acids. CDR3 protein: CASSLISAGQPQHF. The CDR3 DNA reads as TGTGCCAGCAGCCTTATATCTGCTGGTCAGCCCCAGCATTTT. Together with reference TRBV28 and TRBJ1-5, the CDR3 gives the full variable domain: DVKVTQSSRYLVKRTGEKVFLECVQDMDHENMFWYRQDPGLGLRLIYFSYDVKMKEKGDIPEGYSVSREKKERFSLILESASTNQTSMYLCASSLISAGQPQHFGDGTRLSIL.